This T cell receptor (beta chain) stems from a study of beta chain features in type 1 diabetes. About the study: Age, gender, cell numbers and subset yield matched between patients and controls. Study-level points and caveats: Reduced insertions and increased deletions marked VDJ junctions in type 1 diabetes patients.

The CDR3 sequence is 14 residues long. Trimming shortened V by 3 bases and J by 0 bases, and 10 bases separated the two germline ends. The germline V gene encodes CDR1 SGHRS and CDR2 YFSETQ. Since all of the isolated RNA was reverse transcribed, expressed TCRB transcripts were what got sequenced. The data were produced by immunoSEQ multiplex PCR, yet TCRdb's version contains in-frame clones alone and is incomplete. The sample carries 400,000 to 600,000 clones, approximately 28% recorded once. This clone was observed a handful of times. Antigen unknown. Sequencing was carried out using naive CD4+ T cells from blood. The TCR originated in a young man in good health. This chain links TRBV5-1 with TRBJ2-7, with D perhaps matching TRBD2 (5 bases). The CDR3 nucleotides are TGCGCCAGCAGCTCGGGATCCTCCTCCTACGAGCAGTACTTC. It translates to CASSSGSSSYEQYF.